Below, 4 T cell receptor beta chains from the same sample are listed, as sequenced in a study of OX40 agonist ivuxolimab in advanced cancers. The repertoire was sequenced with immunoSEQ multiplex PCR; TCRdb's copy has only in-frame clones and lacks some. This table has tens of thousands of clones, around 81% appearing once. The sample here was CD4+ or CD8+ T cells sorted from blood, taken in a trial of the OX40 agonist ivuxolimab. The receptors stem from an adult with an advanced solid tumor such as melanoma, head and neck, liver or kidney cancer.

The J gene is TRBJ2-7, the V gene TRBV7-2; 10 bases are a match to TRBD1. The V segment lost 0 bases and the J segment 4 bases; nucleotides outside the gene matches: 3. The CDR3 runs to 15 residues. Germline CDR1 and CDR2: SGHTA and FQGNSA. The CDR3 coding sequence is TGTGCCAGCAGCTTAGCGACAGGGGGCGGATACGAGCAGTACTTC. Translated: CASSLATGGGYEQYF.

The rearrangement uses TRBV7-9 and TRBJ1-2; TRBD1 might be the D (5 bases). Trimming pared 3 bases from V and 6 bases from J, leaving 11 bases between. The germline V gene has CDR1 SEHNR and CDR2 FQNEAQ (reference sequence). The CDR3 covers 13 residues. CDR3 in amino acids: CASSFGTQDGYTF. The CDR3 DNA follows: TGTGCCAGCAGCTTTGGGACCCAGGATGGCTACACCTTC.

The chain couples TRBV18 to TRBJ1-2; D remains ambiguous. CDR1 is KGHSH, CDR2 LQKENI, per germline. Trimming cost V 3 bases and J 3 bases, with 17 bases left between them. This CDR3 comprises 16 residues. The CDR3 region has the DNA TGTGCCAGCTCACCTCTGGCGGTAGGGCTAGACTATGGCTACACCTTC. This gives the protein CASSPLAVGLDYGYTF.

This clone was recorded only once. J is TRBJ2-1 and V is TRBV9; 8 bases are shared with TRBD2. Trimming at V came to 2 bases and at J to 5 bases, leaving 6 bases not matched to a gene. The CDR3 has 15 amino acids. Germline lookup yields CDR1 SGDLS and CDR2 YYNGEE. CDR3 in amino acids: CASSVSGMTNNEQFF. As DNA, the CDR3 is TGTGCCAGCAGCGTTAGCGGGATGACCAACAATGAGCAGTTCTTC.